The rows below give T cell receptor beta chains drawn from one sample of a study of blood T cell repertoires in COVID-19. The assay was immunoSEQ multiplex PCR, and TCRdb's table has in-frame clones only and misses some. Of 150,000 to 200,000 clones listed, over 70% were seen once; the top ten hold approximately 10%. The sample taken for sequencing was PBMCs or T cells enriched from blood (not recorded which). The source of these receptors is a man in his forties or fifties who had recovered from COVID-19. The CDR3 runs from the conserved cysteine through the conserved F or W. The order of the fields is CDR3 length, V gene, J gene, D gene, clone size, CDR3 protein, CDR3 DNA. A D gene is named only where the DNA matches it firmly. Not all rows give a size; the values are once, few, many and, for expanded clones, a class.

cdr3_length: 18
v_call: TRBV2
j_call: TRBJ1-3
d_call: TRBD1
clone_size: .
cdr3_aa: CASSEFTGESLSGNTIYF
cdr3_nt: TGTGCCAGCAGTGAATTTACAGGGGAATCGTTATCTGGAAACACCATATATTTT

cdr3_length: 16
v_call: TRBV18
j_call: TRBJ2-7
d_call: TRBD1
clone_size: few
cdr3_aa: CASSPRDSTNTYEQYF
cdr3_nt: TGTGCCAGCTCACCACGGGACAGCACAAATACCTACGAGCAGTACTTC

cdr3_length: 16
v_call: TRBV28
j_call: TRBJ2-5
d_call: TRBD1
clone_size: .
cdr3_aa: CASSTNLRQGRETQYF
cdr3_nt: TGTGCCAGCAGCACAAACCTTCGACAGGGCCGAGAGACCCAGTACTTC

cdr3_length: 15
v_call: TRBV5-1
j_call: TRBJ2-2
d_call: .
clone_size: few
cdr3_aa: CASSLDASGTGELFF
cdr3_nt: TGCGCCAGCAGCTTGGACGCTTCCGGCACCGGGGAGCTGTTTTTT

cdr3_length: 11
v_call: TRBV28
j_call: TRBJ1-1
d_call: TRBD1
clone_size: few
cdr3_aa: CASKTGVEAFF
cdr3_nt: TGTGCCAGTAAGACAGGGGTTGAAGCTTTCTTT

cdr3_length: 17
v_call: TRBV7-9
j_call: TRBJ2-7
d_call: TRBD2
clone_size: .
cdr3_aa: CASSHALPSGGTYEQYF
cdr3_nt: TGTGCCAGCAGCCACGCGCTACCTAGCGGGGGCACCTACGAGCAGTACTTC

cdr3_length: 16
v_call: TRBV27
j_call: TRBJ2-3
d_call: TRBD1
clone_size: .
cdr3_aa: CASSLGGTGSADTQYF
cdr3_nt: TGTGCCAGCAGTTTGGGTGGGACAGGGAGCGCAGATACGCAGTATTTT

cdr3_length: 14
v_call: TRBV11-2
j_call: TRBJ2-7
d_call: TRBD1
clone_size: once
cdr3_aa: CASSPVTGKDEQYF
cdr3_nt: TGTGCCAGCAGCCCTGTGACAGGGAAGGACGAGCAGTACTTC

cdr3_length: 15
v_call: TRBV5-1
j_call: TRBJ2-3
d_call: .
clone_size: .
cdr3_aa: CASSLPAGITDTQYF
cdr3_nt: TGCGCCAGCAGCTTGCCGGCAGGGATCACAGATACGCAGTATTTT

cdr3_length: 14
v_call: TRBV5-5
j_call: TRBJ1-1
d_call: .
clone_size: .
cdr3_aa: CASSLSAGRTEAFF
cdr3_nt: TGTGCCAGCAGCTTGAGTGCAGGAAGGACTGAAGCTTTCTTT

cdr3_length: 13
v_call: TRBV29-1
j_call: TRBJ1-1
d_call: .
clone_size: .
cdr3_aa: CSAKTGTNTEAFF
cdr3_nt: TGCAGCGCCAAAACAGGAACAAACACTGAAGCTTTCTTT

cdr3_length: 16
v_call: TRBV24-1
j_call: TRBJ1-1
d_call: TRBD1
clone_size: once
cdr3_aa: CATSDTDRGQGTEAFF
cdr3_nt: TGTGCCACCAGTGACACGGACAGGGGGCAAGGCACTGAAGCTTTCTTT

cdr3_length: 16
v_call: TRBV28
j_call: TRBJ2-7
d_call: .
clone_size: .
cdr3_aa: CASSFGGHGWSYEQYF
cdr3_nt: TGTGCCAGCAGTTTTGGGGGCCACGGCTGGTCCTACGAGCAGTACTTC

cdr3_length: 13
v_call: TRBV7-2
j_call: TRBJ2-3
d_call: TRBD2
clone_size: .
cdr3_aa: CASSSLAADTQYF
cdr3_nt: TGTGCCAGCAGCTCACTAGCGGCAGATACGCAGTATTTT

cdr3_length: 14
v_call: TRBV6-5
j_call: TRBJ2-7
d_call: TRBD1
clone_size: many
cdr3_aa: CASILQGAFYEQYF
cdr3_nt: TGTGCCAGCATTTTACAGGGGGCCTTCTACGAGCAGTACTTC

cdr3_length: 16
v_call: TRBV9
j_call: TRBJ2-7
d_call: TRBD2
clone_size: .
cdr3_aa: CASSPGTSGPPTKQYF
cdr3_nt: TGTGCCAGCAGCCCTGGGACTAGCGGGCCTCCGACGAAGCAGTACTTC

cdr3_length: 15
v_call: TRBV7-9
j_call: TRBJ2-1
d_call: .
clone_size: .
cdr3_aa: CASSFGGAPYNEQFF
cdr3_nt: TGTGCCAGCAGCTTTGGGGGGGCTCCATACAATGAGCAGTTCTTC

cdr3_length: 12
v_call: TRBV6-5
j_call: TRBJ2-7
d_call: TRBD1
clone_size: .
cdr3_aa: CASTLDRAEQYF
cdr3_nt: TGTGCCAGCACCCTGGACAGGGCCGAGCAGTACTTC

cdr3_length: 13
v_call: TRBV27
j_call: TRBJ1-6
d_call: .
clone_size: .
cdr3_aa: CASSFGVNSPLHF
cdr3_nt: TGTGCCAGCAGTTTTGGAGTGAATTCACCCCTCCACTTT

cdr3_length: 16
v_call: TRBV7-2
j_call: TRBJ2-2
d_call: TRBD2
clone_size: .
cdr3_aa: CASSWPGLAATGELFF
cdr3_nt: TGTGCCAGCAGCTGGCCAGGACTAGCGGCTACCGGGGAGCTGTTTTTT

cdr3_length: 13
v_call: TRBV7-3
j_call: TRBJ1-1
d_call: .
clone_size: .
cdr3_aa: CASTLNRDREAFF
cdr3_nt: TGTGCCAGCACCCTAAACAGGGACCGAGAAGCTTTCTTT

cdr3_length: 15
v_call: TRBV4-2
j_call: TRBJ1-6
d_call: TRBD1
clone_size: .
cdr3_aa: CASSQGQGDNSPLHF
cdr3_nt: TGTGCCAGCAGCCAGGGACAGGGTGATAATTCACCCCTCCACTTT

cdr3_length: 14
v_call: TRBV5-6
j_call: TRBJ1-2
d_call: .
clone_size: .
cdr3_aa: CASSDVNRLGEGTF
cdr3_nt: TGTGCCAGCAGCGACGTGAACCGTTTAGGGGAAGGAACCTTC

cdr3_length: 15
v_call: TRBV25-1
j_call: TRBJ1-3
d_call: .
clone_size: .
cdr3_aa: CASSFGPGSGNTIYF
cdr3_nt: TGTGCCAGCTCATTCGGCCCAGGTTCTGGAAACACCATATATTTT